The present entry profiles one T cell receptor (beta chain) with its context. This sample was included in a study of siplizumab effects on memory and regulatory T cells. Profiled with immunoSEQ multiplex PCR; TCRdb holds only in-frame clones, not every one. The sample lists tens of thousands of clones; around 90% were seen once. Per the germline V gene, CDR1 is KGHSH and CDR2 is LQKENI. This CDR3 comprises 14 residues. Trimming left V 6 bases short and J 2 bases short, with 13 bases between. The V call is TRBV18, the J call TRBJ1-1, with a possible D match to TRBD1 (5 bases). The source of this sequence is a human donor in good health. The sequenced sample was Tregs sorted from blood. CDR3: CASSPRQSNTEAFF. The CDR3, as DNA: TGTGCCAGCTCCCCAAGACAGAGTAACACTGAAGCTTTCTTT.